These T cell receptor beta chains were read from a single sample in a study of blood T cell repertoires in COVID-19. TCRdb's table, derived via immunoSEQ multiplex PCR, lists solely in-frame clones and lacks some. The table has around 58,000 clones, roughly nine tenths seen once; the top ten hold under 7.5%. Sequenced: peripheral blood. These receptor sequences come from an older woman with active or convalescent COVID-19. Each CDR3 is given with its conserved first and last residue. A D gene is named only where the DNA matches it firmly. Expanded clones get a size class; other rows say once, few or many, or leave the size out.

clone size,V gene,D gene,J gene,CDR3 DNA,CDR3 protein
.,TRBV19,.,TRBJ2-7,TGTGCCAGTAGTATCGGAAGGGGCGAGCAGTACTTC,CASSIGRGEQYF
.,TRBV28,.,TRBJ2-1,TGTGCCAGCAGTTTATCGACGGGGGTTGAGCAGTTCTTC,CASSLSTGVEQFF
.,TRBV27,.,TRBJ1-5,TGTGCCAGCAGTTTGAAGCCTTATAGCAATCAGCCCCAGCATTTT,CASSLKPYSNQPQHF
.,TRBV9,TRBD2,TRBJ2-1,TGTGCCAGCACCCCGCGGGACTACACCTACAATGAGCAGTTCTTC,CASTPRDYTYNEQFF
.,TRBV5-4,.,TRBJ1-1,TGTGCCAGCAGCGGAGACCTGGACAGAACTGAAGCTTTCTTT,CASSGDLDRTEAFF
.,TRBV9,.,TRBJ2-3,TGTGCCAGCAGCGTTCTTAGCACAGATACGCAGTATTTT,CASSVLSTDTQYF
.,TRBV19,TRBD1,TRBJ1-2,TGTGCCAGTAGTATCTTAGGACAGGGCATCGATGGCTACACCTTC,CASSILGQGIDGYTF
once,TRBV27,TRBD2,TRBJ2-1,TGTGCCAGCAGTTTATGGGAAGCGGGAGCCTACAATGAGCAGTTCTTC,CASSLWEAGAYNEQFF
few,TRBV6-5,.,TRBJ1-3,TGTGCCAGCCACAAAGATTCCGGAAACACCATATATTTT,CASHKDSGNTIYF
few,TRBV28,.,TRBJ1-5,TGTGCCAGCAGCCCTGGGGGGAATCAGCCCCAGCATTTT,CASSPGGNQPQHF
.,TRBV19,.,TRBJ1-2,TGTGCCAGTAGTATCTCGGCAGGCTATGGCTACACCTTC,CASSISAGYGYTF
.,TRBV11-3,TRBD2,TRBJ2-5,TGTGCCAGCAGCTTAGGGTCTAGCGGTCACCAAGAGACCCAGTACTTC,CASSLGSSGHQETQYF
.,TRBV28,.,TRBJ1-4,TGTGCCAGCACCAGGGGTTCGGAAAAACTGTTTTTT,CASTRGSEKLFF
.,TRBV6-5,TRBD2,TRBJ2-1,TGTGCCAGCAACTCGCGGGGGGGAATATACAATGAGCAGTTCTTC,CASNSRGGIYNEQFF
.,TRBV3-1/TRBV3-2,.,TRBJ2-4,TGTGCCAGCAGCCAGACGGAGGGATCTAGCATTCAGTACTTC,CASSQTEGSSIQYF
.,TRBV7-9,.,TRBJ2-7,TGTGCCAGCAGCTTAGCGGTTGCAGTTTTCTACGAGCAGTACTTC,CASSLAVAVFYEQYF
.,TRBV28,TRBD2,TRBJ2-3,TGTGCCAGCAGTTCATCGGGACTAGCATGGACAGATACGCAGTATTTT,CASSSSGLAWTDTQYF
.,TRBV6-5,TRBD2,TRBJ2-1,TGTGCCAGCTGGGCTAGCGGGAGCAGTAATGAGCAGTTCTTC,CASWASGSSNEQFF
once,TRBV9,.,TRBJ2-3,TGTGCCAGCAGCGCCAGGGGCACAGATACGCAGTATTTT,CASSARGTDTQYF
.,TRBV4-3,TRBD2,TRBJ2-3,TGCGCCAGCAGCCTAGGACTAGGCCCTGCAGATACGCAGTATTTT,CASSLGLGPADTQYF
.,TRBV5-6,TRBD2,TRBJ2-1,TGTGCCAGCAGTGCCAGCGGGGGGACCCCCTACAATGAGCAGTTCTTC,CASSASGGTPYNEQFF
.,TRBV20-1,.,TRBJ2-3,TGCAGTGCTAGTCCACTACGCCACACAGATACGCAGTATTTT,CSASPLRHTDTQYF